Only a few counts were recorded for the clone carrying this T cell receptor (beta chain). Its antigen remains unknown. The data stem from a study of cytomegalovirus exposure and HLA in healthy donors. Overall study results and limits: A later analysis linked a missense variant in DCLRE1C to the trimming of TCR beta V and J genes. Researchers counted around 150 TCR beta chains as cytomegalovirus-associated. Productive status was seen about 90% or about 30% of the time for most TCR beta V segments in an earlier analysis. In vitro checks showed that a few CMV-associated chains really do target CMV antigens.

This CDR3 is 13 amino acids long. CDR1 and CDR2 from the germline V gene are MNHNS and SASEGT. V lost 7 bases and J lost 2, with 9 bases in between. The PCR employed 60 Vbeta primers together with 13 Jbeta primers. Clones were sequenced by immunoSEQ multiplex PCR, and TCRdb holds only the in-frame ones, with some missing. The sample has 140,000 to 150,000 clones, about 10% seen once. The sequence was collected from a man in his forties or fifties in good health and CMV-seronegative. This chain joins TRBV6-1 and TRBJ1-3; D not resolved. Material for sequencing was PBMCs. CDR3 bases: TGTGCCAGCAAACACGAAGCTGGAAACACCATATATTTT. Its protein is CASKHEAGNTIYF.